This T cell receptor beta chain was obtained from a study of vaccination and CD4 T cells after COVID-19. Regarding this clonotype: Its specificity is not known.

Treatment reported: approximately 10-day PBMC culture with coronavirus spike peptide pools or control peptides (ViraFEST assay). Positivity by PCR occurred from March to December 2020, a period that predated US Alpha, Beta and Delta variants. CDR3 length: 14 residues. In germline, CDR1 is SEHNR, CDR2 FQNEAQ (reference sequence). V dropped 2 bases and J dropped 6; count of bases not matched to a gene: 4. Cultured CD4+ T cell DNA underwent sequencing with the Oncomine TCR Beta short-read assay. Each CDR3 protein gets one entry after TCRdb re-called the PCR reads with MiXCR. The sample has 15,000 to 20,000 distinct CDR3 sequences, approximately 50% seen once.

This chain connects TRBV7-9 to TRBJ2-4, with 7 bases aligning to TRBD1. The specimen was CD4+ T cells from blood, cultured in vitro, collected before SARS-CoV-2 vaccination. This receptor was obtained from a human donor who had recovered from COVID-19. CDR3 loop: CASSLTGDSNIQYF. DNA of the CDR3: TGTGCCAGCAGCTTAACAGGGGATTCAAACATTCAGTACTTC.